In its sample, the clone carrying this TCR beta chain was seen a few times. The data are from a study of blood T cells in healthy people across ages. Through a sample-barcoded 5' primer and a J-beta primer mix, a second PCR was run for roughly 6 to 11 cycles. TCRdb re-derived calls from the 5' RACE reads in MiXCR, one entry per CDR3 protein. The sample lists around 790,000 distinct CDR3 sequences; under 55% were seen once. V dropped 0 bases and J dropped 1; count of bases not matched to a gene: 2. CDR3 length: 15 amino acids. CDR1 and CDR2 from the germline V gene are SGHRS and YFSETQ. Source material: blood. This clonotype originated in a man aged 55 to 70 in good health. This sequence joins TRBV5-1 and TRBJ2-5, with 8 nucleotides matching TRBD2. CDR3 in amino acids: CASSLVSGAQETQYF. CDR3 bases: TGCGCCAGCAGCTTGGTTAGCGGGGCCCAAGAGACCCAGTACTTC.